This T cell receptor (beta chain) was captured by sequencing in a study of blood T cell repertoires in COVID-19. Looked up from germline, CDR1 is LNHDA and CDR2 is SQIVND (reference sequence). The J segment lost 5 bases and the V segment lost 6 bases, leaving 3 bases of the junction unmatched. The CDR3 contains 13 residues. TCRdb's table, derived via immunoSEQ multiplex PCR, lists solely in-frame clones and lacks some. The sample lists hundreds of thousands of clones, around 88% occurring once. This clonotype originated in a man aged 35 to 55 who had recovered from COVID-19. This rearrangement joins TRBV19 to TRBJ2-2; 7 bases align to TRBD1. Material: PBMCs or T cells enriched from blood (not recorded which). The CDR3 DNA reads as TGTGCCAGTAGCGGACAGGTAACCGGGGAGCTGTTTTTT. Its protein product is CASSGQVTGELFF. Full variable domain (missing parts from reference TRBV19 and TRBJ2-2): DGGITQSPKYLFRKEGQNVTLSCEQNLNHDAMYWYRQDPGQGLRLIYYSQIVNDFQKGDIAEGYSVSREKKESFPLTVTSAQKNPTAFYLCASSGQVTGELFFGEGSRLTVL.